This T cell receptor (beta chain) was identified during a study of shared clonotypes between healthy human individuals. Whole-study context: A couple of women and a few men aged 18 to 49 made up the donors. Three CD4 naive, three CD4 memory, two CD8 naive and one CD8 memory plate were used per donor.

Execution of the assay was at deep level. Sequenced by immunoSEQ multiplex PCR; TCRdb stores in-frame clones only, minus some. The sample lists roughly 1,000,000 clones; more than 75% were seen once. As regards this clone: Antigen unknown.

The CDR3 consists of 14 residues. Trimming stripped 1 base from V and 6 bases from J, with 14 bases between. Germline CDR1 reads SGHRS; CDR2 reads YFSETQ. Study-wide results and limits: Clonotype sharing among donors likely depends on sequencing depth.

Material for sequencing was memory CD4+ T cells from PBMCs. Indicated subset: CD45RA-negative fraction. The chain has TRBV5-1 and TRBJ2-7, with D possibly matching TRBD2 (6 bases). This clonotype was sampled from a man aged 18 to 29 in good health. Some clones in this sample may be carry-over from other donors' samples. This chain's CDR3 is CASSLTEGRGEQYF. DNA for the CDR3: TGCGCCAGCAGCTTGACCGAAGGGCGGGGCGAGCAGTACTTC.